Here is one TCR beta chain with its context. Its antigen is currently unknown. CD8 cells regarded as naive lacked CD45RO, were positively chosen for CCR7, and omitted terminally differentiated effector memory CD45RA+ cells. This entry belongs to a study of shared clonotypes between healthy human individuals. Findings and limits, study-wide: Memory subsets generally showed smaller estimated richness than naive subsets did. Sequencing depth was a factor that was expected to affect clonotype sharing among donors.

This CDR3 is 15 amino acids long. Germline V lookup: CDR1 SQVTM, CDR2 ANQGSEA. Trimming stripped 2 bases from V and 0 bases from J, with 14 bases between. The method was immunoSEQ multiplex PCR; TCRdb's version includes in-frame clones alone and lacks a portion of them. This sample has about 1,900,000 clones, with around 96% found just once. The sample taken for sequencing was naive CD8+ T cells sorted from blood. The TCR was taken from a man between 18 and 29 years old in good health. The chain couples TRBV29-1 to TRBJ2-7; possibly TRBD1 for D (5 bases). The CDR3 DNA sequence: TGCAGCGTTGAATTGGTAGGGGCAGCCTCCTACGAGCAGTACTTC. Its translation: CSVELVGAASYEQYF.